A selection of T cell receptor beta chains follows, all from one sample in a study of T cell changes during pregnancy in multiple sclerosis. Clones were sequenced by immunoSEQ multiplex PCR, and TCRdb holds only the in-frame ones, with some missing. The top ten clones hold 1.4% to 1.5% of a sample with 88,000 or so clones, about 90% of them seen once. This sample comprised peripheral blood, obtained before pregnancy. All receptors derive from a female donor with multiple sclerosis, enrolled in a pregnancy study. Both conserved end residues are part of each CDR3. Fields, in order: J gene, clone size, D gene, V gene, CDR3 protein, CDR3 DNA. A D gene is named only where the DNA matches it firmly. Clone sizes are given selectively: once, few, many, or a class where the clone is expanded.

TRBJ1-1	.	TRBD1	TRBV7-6	CASSGGQGVNTEAFF	TGTGCCAGCAGCGGAGGACAGGGGGTGAACACTGAAGCTTTCTTT
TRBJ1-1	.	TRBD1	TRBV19	CASSYPPGTANTEAFF	TGTGCCAGTAGTTACCCACCCGGGACAGCTAACACTGAAGCTTTCTTT
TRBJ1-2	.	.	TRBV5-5	CASSLQGWGYTF	TGTGCCAGCAGCTTGCAGGGGTGGGGCTACACCTTC
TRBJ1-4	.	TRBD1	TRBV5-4	CASSLGQGEGKLFF	TGTGCCAGCAGCTTGGGACAGGGCGAAGGAAAACTGTTTTTT
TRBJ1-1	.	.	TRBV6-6	CASSYSGRNQPAFF	TGTGCCAGCAGTTACTCGGGCAGGAACCAGCCAGCTTTCTTT
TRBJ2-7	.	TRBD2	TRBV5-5	CASSSSGGTLHEQYF	TGTGCCAGCAGCTCGTCGGGGGGAACCTTGCACGAGCAGTACTTC
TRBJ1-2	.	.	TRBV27	CASRAGGEVYGYTF	TGTGCCAGCAGGGCCGGGGGGGAGGTCTATGGCTACACCTTC
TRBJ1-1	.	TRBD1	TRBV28	CASSGTGIHGF	TGTGCCAGCAGTGGGACAGGAATCCATGGGTTT
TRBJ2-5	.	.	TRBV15	CATSRDQAVWETQYF	TGTGCCACCAGCAGAGATCAAGCGGTTTGGGAGACCCAGTACTTC
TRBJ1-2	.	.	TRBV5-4	CASSLKRDNNYGYTF	TGTGCCAGCAGCTTGAAGCGGGACAATAACTATGGCTACACCTTC
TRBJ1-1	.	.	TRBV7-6	CASSLAVRTEAFF	TGTGCCAGCAGCTTAGCGGTGCGAACTGAAGCTTTCTTT
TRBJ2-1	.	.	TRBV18	CASSPPGTSLYNEQFF	TGTGCCAGCTCACCACCCGGAACTAGTTTGTACAATGAGCAGTTCTTC
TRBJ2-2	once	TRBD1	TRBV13	CASRLGQGGNTGELFF	TGTGCCAGCCGCCTGGGACAGGGAGGTAACACCGGGGAGCTGTTTTTT
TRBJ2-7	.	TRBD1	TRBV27	CASRMTGAGEQYF	TGTGCCAGCAGAATGACAGGGGCGGGCGAGCAGTACTTC
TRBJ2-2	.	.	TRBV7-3	CASSLSPGKDTGELFF	TGTGCCAGCAGCCTCTCCCCGGGGAAGGACACCGGGGAGCTGTTTTTT
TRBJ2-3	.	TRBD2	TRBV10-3	CAISENSGGLNTQYF	TGTGCCATCAGTGAGAATTCGGGGGGGCTGAATACGCAGTATTTT
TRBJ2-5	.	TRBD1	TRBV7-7	CASSPTGAMETQYF	TGTGCTAGCAGCCCAACAGGGGCTATGGAGACCCAGTACTTC
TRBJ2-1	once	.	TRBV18	CASSPRQGFENEQFF	TGTGCCAGCTCACCAAGGCAGGGTTTTGAGAATGAGCAGTTCTTC
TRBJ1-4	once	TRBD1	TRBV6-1	CASSDWDRGGEKLFF	TGTGCCAGCAGTGACTGGGACAGGGGGGGAGAAAAACTGTTTTTT
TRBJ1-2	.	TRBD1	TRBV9	CASSVDRTGGYTF	TGTGCCAGCAGCGTAGATAGGACAGGTGGCTACACCTTC
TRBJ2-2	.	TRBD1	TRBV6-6	CASSLTGVNPTGELFF	TGTGCCAGCAGTTTGACAGGGGTCAACCCGACAGGGGAGCTGTTTTTT
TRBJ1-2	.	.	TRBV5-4	CASSLGQANYGYTF	TGTGCCAGCAGCTTGGGGCAGGCGAACTATGGCTACACCTTC
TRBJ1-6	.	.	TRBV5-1	CASSLTENSPLHF	TGCGCCAGCAGCTTGACAGAGAATTCACCCCTCCACTTT
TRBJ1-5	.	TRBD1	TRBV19	CASSTTGQVNQPQHF	TGTGCCAGTAGTACGACGGGACAGGTCAATCAGCCCCAGCATTTT
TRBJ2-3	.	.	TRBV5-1	CASSFTLGSRPDTQYF	TGCGCCAGCAGCTTCACCCTAGGAAGCCGCCCAGATACGCAGTATTTT
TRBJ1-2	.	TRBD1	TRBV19	CASRTGINYGYTF	TGTGCCTCGAGGACAGGGATTAACTATGGCTACACCTTC
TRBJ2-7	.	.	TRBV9	CASSPQDTYEQYF	TGTGCCAGCAGTCCCCAGGACACCTACGAGCAGTACTTC
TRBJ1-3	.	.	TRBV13	CASSPSEGNTIYF	TGTGCCAGCAGCCCATCCGAGGGAAACACCATATATTTT
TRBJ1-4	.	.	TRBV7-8	CASSHTGMIEKLFF	TGTGCCAGCAGTCATACAGGGATGATCGAAAAACTGTTTTTT
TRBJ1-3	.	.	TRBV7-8	CASSQAGGRWGNTIYF	TGTGCCAGCAGCCAGGCGGGGGGCAGGTGGGGAAACACCATATATTTT
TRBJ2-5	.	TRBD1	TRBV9	CASSPNTGVQETQYF	TGTGCCAGCAGCCCTAACACAGGGGTACAAGAGACCCAGTACTTC
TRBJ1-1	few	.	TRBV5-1	CASSLDAGAGTEAFF	TGCGCCAGCAGCTTGGACGCAGGGGCCGGCACTGAAGCTTTCTTT
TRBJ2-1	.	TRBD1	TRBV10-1	CASSEGQGSSYNEQFF	TGCGCCAGCAGTGAGGGACAGGGGTCTTCCTACAATGAGCAGTTCTTC
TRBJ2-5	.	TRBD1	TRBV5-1	CASSLGTGGAETQYF	TGCGCCAGCAGCTTGGGGACAGGGGGCGCAGAGACCCAGTACTTC
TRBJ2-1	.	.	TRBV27	CASSLPSLEQFF	TGTGCCAGCAGTTTACCCAGTTTGGAGCAGTTCTTC
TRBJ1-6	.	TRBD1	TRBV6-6	CASRTGGSNSPLHF	TGTGCCAGCAGGACAGGGGGATCGAATTCACCCCTCCACTTT
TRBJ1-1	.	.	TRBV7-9	CASRPPGRRRVGTEAFF	TGTGCCAGCAGACCTCCGGGAAGACGGAGGGTAGGCACTGAAGCTTTCTTT
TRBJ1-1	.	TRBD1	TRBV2	CASINRGGGTEAFF	TGTGCCAGCATCAACAGGGGGGGAGGCACTGAAGCTTTCTTT
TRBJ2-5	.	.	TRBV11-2	CASSLGAGAQYF	TGTGCCAGCAGCTTAGGGGCGGGTGCCCAGTACTTC
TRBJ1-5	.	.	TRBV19	CASSIWLVAGDQPQHF	TGTGCCAGTAGTATATGGTTGGTGGCAGGGGATCAGCCCCAGCATTTT
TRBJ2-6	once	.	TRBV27	CASSSPAGPASGANVLTF	TGTGCCAGCAGTTCCCCCGCGGGGCCTGCCTCTGGGGCCAACGTCCTGACTTTC
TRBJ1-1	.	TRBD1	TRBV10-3	CAIRTGTGINTEAFF	TGTGCCATCAGGACCGGGACAGGGATTAACACTGAAGCTTTCTTT
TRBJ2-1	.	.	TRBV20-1	CSAPSGGGQFF	TGCAGTGCTCCCTCCGGGGGAGGACAGTTCTTC
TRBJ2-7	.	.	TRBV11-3	CASSLGDNYEQYF	TGTGCCAGCAGCTTAGGGGACAATTACGAGCAGTACTTC